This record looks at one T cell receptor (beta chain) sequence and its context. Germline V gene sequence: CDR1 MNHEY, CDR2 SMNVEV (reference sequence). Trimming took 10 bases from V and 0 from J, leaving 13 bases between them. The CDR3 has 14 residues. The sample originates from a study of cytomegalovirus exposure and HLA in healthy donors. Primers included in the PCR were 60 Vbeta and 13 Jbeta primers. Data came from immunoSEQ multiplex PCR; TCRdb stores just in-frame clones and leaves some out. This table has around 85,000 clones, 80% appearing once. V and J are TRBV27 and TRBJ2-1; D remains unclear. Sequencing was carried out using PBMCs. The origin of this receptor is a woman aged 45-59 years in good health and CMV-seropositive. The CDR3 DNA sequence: TGTGCCACGGTGGGCGCCAGCTCCTACAATGAGCAGTTCTTC. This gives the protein CATVGASSYNEQFF.